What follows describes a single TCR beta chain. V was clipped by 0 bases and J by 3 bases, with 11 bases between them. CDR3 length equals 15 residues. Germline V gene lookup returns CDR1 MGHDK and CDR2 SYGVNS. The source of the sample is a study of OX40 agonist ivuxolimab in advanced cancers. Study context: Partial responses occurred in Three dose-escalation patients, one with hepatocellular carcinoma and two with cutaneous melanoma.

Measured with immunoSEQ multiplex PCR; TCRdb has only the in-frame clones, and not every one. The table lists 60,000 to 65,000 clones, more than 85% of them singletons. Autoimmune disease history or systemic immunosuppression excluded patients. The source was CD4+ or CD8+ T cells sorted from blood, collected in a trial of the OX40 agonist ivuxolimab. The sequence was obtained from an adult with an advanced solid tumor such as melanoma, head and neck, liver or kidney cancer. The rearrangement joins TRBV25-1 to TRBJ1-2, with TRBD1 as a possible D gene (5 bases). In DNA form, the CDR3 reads TGTGCCAGCAGTGAATATCGGACACCAGACTATGGCTACACCTTC. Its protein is CASSEYRTPDYGYTF.